Listed here are 16 T cell receptor beta chains from one sample, sequenced in a study of Graves' ophthalmopathy and Graves' hyperthyroidism. Amplified TCR beta CDR3 regions were obtained using RNA transcripts as template. Scientists carried out first-round RT-PCR using HTBI primers and then a second-round multiplex PCR. MiXCR was run by TCRdb on the multiplex PCR reads, yielding one entry per CDR3 protein. Of about 400,000 distinct CDR3 sequences detected, 18% appear once; the ten largest clones hold around 1.5%. The sample was peripheral blood. The receptors derive from a woman aged 18-35 years with Graves' ophthalmopathy.

This clonotype was detected ten times or more. The V call is TRBV7-9, the J call TRBJ2-7; D might be TRBD1 (6 bases). With 6 bases removed from V and 3 bases from J, the gap between germline ends came to 15 bases. The germline CDR1 and CDR2 sequences are SEHNR and FQNEAQ (reference sequence). There are 14 residues in the CDR3. The CDR3 DNA is TGTGCCAGCAGTTCCGGACAGTTGGGCTACGAGCAGTACTTC. It is translated as CASSSGQLGYEQYF.

The chain carries TRBV15 and TRBJ2-3, with 8 positions matching TRBD1. The CDR3 has 15 residues. From germline, CDR1 is LNHNV and CDR2 YYDKDF (reference sequence). Unmatched junction bases numbered 3, after V lost 0 bases and J lost 4 bases. CDR3 amino acids: CATSREGQAADTQYF. For the CDR3, the DNA is TGTGCCACCAGCAGAGAGGGACAGGCAGCAGATACGCAGTATTTT.

This clonotype has at least ten counts. The rearrangement links TRBV19 to TRBJ1-5; D is unclear. Trimming took 9 bases from V and 5 from J, leaving 20 bases between them. Per the germline V gene, CDR1 is LNHDA and CDR2 is SQIVND (reference sequence). This CDR3 is built from 15 residues. The DNA of the CDR3 is TGTGCCAGCAAAACCTCCGGGGTGTGGGATCAGCCCCAGCATTTT. Translation gives CASKTSGVWDQPQHF. The entire variable domain, with the rest obtained from reference TRBV19 and TRBJ1-5, is as follows: DGGITQSPKYLFRKEGQNVTLSCEQNLNHDAMYWYRQDPGQGLRLIYYSQIVNDFQKGDIAEGYSVSREKKESFPLTVTSAQKNPTAFYLCASKTSGVWDQPQHFGDGTRLSIL.

In this sample, this clonotype turned up many times. The J gene is TRBJ1-1, the V gene TRBV5-5; D is unresolved. With 1 base removed from V and 1 base from J, the gap between germline ends came to 11 bases. In germline, CDR1 is SGHKS, CDR2 YYEKEE (reference sequence). This CDR3 spans 15 amino acids. In nucleotides, the CDR3 is TGTGCCAGCAGCTTGAGTGGAACGAAGAACACTGAAGCTTTCTTT. Translation gives CASSLSGTKNTEAFF.

This clonotype was observed at least ten times. The V gene is TRBV7-9, the J gene TRBJ1-5; D call uncertain. Germline assignment: CDR1 SEHNR and CDR2 FQNEAQ (reference sequence). The V end was cut by 5 bases, the J end by 4 bases, with 12 bases between. This CDR3 comprises 14 residues. CDR3 sequence: CASSRDGRNQPQHF. The CDR3, as DNA: TGTGCCAGCAGCCGCGATGGACGGAATCAGCCCCAGCATTTT.

This clonotype was picked up a small number of times. This chain joins TRBV7-8 and TRBJ2-7; D ambiguous. Germline V CDR1 and CDR2: SGHVS, FQNEAQ. Deletions cut 3 bases from V and 5 bases from J, with 11 bases between. CDR3 length: 13 residues. Here the CDR3 reads CASSFFREDEQYF. Written as DNA, the CDR3 is TGTGCCAGCAGCTTCTTTAGGGAAGACGAGCAGTACTTC.

This clonotype was recorded at least ten times. The chain combines TRBV11-2 with TRBJ1-1, with a possible D match to TRBD1 (5 bases). V shed 1 base and J shed 4 bases, with 16 bases lying between them. The germline CDR1 and CDR2 sequences are SGHAT and FQNNGV. CDR3 length: 16 amino acids. The CDR3 DNA is TGTGCCAGCAGCTTAGGGGGGATCACAAGGGGCACTGAAGCTTTCTTT. Residues: CASSLGGITRGTEAFF.

This clonotype was counted at least ten times. The V and J genes are TRBV19 and TRBJ2-7, with 9 bases identical to TRBD2. This CDR3 spans 16 amino acids. Germline CDR1 reads LNHDA; CDR2 reads SQIVND (reference sequence). Germline trimming cut 6 bases from V and 2 bases from J; bases unmatched to any gene: 11. CDR3 bases: TGTGCCAGTAGGGCAAGCGGGGGGCCAAAGACCTACGAGCAGTACTTC. Translated: CASRASGGPKTYEQYF.

This clonotype has a count of ten or more. V usage is TRBV12-3 or TRBV12-4 and J usage is TRBJ2-4, with 9 bases fitting TRBD2. CDR3 length: 13 residues. V shed 4 bases, J shed 8 bases, and the junction held 3 bases outside the gene matches. This chain's CDR3 is CASSSRTSDIQYF. The DNA of the CDR3 is TGTGCCAGCAGTTCCAGGACTAGCGACATTCAGTACTTC.

This clonotype was recorded many times. The V and J genes are TRBV15 and TRBJ1-1; 9 bases are a match to TRBD1. The V gene's germline CDR1 is LNHNV and CDR2 YYDKDF (reference sequence). The CDR3 covers 15 residues. The V and J ends lost 9 bases and 4 bases, in that order; junction bases with no gene match: 12. The CDR3 is CATRRGGQGVTEAFF. The CDR3 nucleotides read TGTGCCACTCGCCGAGGGGGACAGGGAGTCACTGAAGCTTTCTTT.

In this sample, this clonotype turned up many times. V and J are TRBV30 and TRBJ2-7; TRBD1 might be the D (6 bases). Germline-derived CDR1 and CDR2 are GTSNPN and SVGIG (reference sequence). The CDR3 totals 11 residues. V was pared by 4 bases and J by 3 bases, with 7 bases between. The CDR3 DNA follows: TGTGCCTGGACACAGGGCTACGAGCAGTACTTC. Encoded protein: CAWTQGYEQYF.

The table lists this clonotype with a few counts. J is TRBJ2-7 and V is TRBV6-2 or TRBV6-3; 9 positions match TRBD2. CDR1 and CDR2 (germline): MNHEY, SVGEGT. The CDR3 is made up of 17 amino acids. Trimming took 6 bases from V and 0 from J; bases not matched to a gene: 12. CDR3 bases: TGTGCCAGCAGGCCGGATCCGCGCGGGAGGGACTCCTACGAGCAGTACTTC. This translates into CASRPDPRGRDSYEQYF.

V usage is TRBV27 and J usage is TRBJ1-2; TRBD1 is a possible D gene (6 bases). V gave up 3 bases and J gave up 3 bases, with 14 bases separating them. There are 15 residues in the CDR3. Germline V gives CDR1 MNHEY, CDR2 SMNVEV (reference sequence). The DNA of the CDR3 is TGTGCCAGCAGTTTTAGGTCACAGGGAGACTATGGCTACACCTTC. Encoded protein: CASSFRSQGDYGYTF.

This clonotype was seen many times. The V gene is TRBV28, the J gene TRBJ1-1; D uncertain. CDR3 length equals 15 residues. Per the germline V gene, CDR1 is MDHEN and CDR2 is SYDVKM. Trimming pared 10 bases from V and 1 base from J, leaving 19 bases between. The DNA of the CDR3 is TGTGCCACTAAACCTGGTACGGGTGAGAACACTGAAGCTTTCTTT. This gives the protein CATKPGTGENTEAFF.

This clonotype has ten or more counts. V usage is TRBV10-3 and J usage is TRBJ1-1; 8 positions agree with TRBD1. Germline CDR1 is ENHRY and CDR2 is SYGVKD. Trimming removed 2 bases from V and 4 bases from J; junction bases left unmatched: 27. The CDR3 consists of 22 residues. The CDR3 DNA reads as TGTGCCATCAGTGAGCTAGGTTGGACAGGGCATTTTGCATGGTCGAGTAGCACTGAAGCTTTCTTT. Its translation: CAISELGWTGHFAWSSSTEAFF.

The table lists this clonotype with many counts. The J gene is TRBJ2-7, the V gene TRBV28; 9 bases match TRBD1. The CDR3 runs to 17 residues. Germline CDR1 reads MDHEN; CDR2 reads SYDVKM. After removal of 8 bases from V and 1 base from J, the junction contained 15 bases not matched to a gene. CDR3 coding DNA: TGTGCCAGCGGCCACGGTGATGGGACAGGGCGGTCCTACGAGCAGTACTTC. Amino acid sequence: CASGHGDGTGRSYEQYF.